Sequencing of this TCR beta chain was carried out in a study of T cells in Graves' hyperthyroidism and ophthalmopathy. Study-wide results and limits: The model's output predicted ophthalmopathy at a median of roughly 6.9 months prior to onset.

TCR beta CDR3 regions were amplified from RNA. The TCR CDR3 was amplified in a first-round RT-PCR using the HTBI primer set. TCRdb reanalysed the multiplex PCR reads using MiXCR and keeps one entry per CDR3 protein. This sample has approximately 350,000 distinct CDR3 sequences, with 13% to 15% found just once. This clonotype has at least ten counts. Its antigen is as yet unknown. Germline CDR1 is DFQATT and CDR2 is SNEGSKA (reference sequence). The CDR3 consists of 12 residues. Sequencing was performed on blood. This chain uses TRBV20-1 with TRBJ2-7; D tentatively fits TRBD1 or TRBD2 (6 bases each). The receptor was derived from a woman aged 60-75 years with Graves' ophthalmopathy. The CDR3 nucleotides are TGCGGCTGGGGGCGGGGTCCCTACGAGCAGTACTTC. Encoded protein: CGWGRGPYEQYF.